Listed below are T cell receptor beta chains from one sample, sequenced in a study of OX40 agonist ivuxolimab in advanced cancers. Libraries were prepared by immunoSEQ multiplex PCR; TCRdb keeps only in-frame clonotypes and omits some of them. The sample contains roughly 69,000 clones, roughly nine tenths of which appear only once. The sample in question was CD4+ or CD8+ T cells sorted from blood, obtained in a trial of the OX40 agonist ivuxolimab. Source of these receptors: an adult with an advanced solid tumor such as melanoma, head and neck, liver or kidney cancer. Each CDR3 is given with its conserved first and last residue. A D gene is named only where the DNA matches it firmly. Not every row has a clone size; where given, it reads once, few, many or a size class.

d_call: TRBD1; v_call: TRBV29-1; clone_size: -; j_call: TRBJ2-7; cdr3_aa: CSATGGEVYEQYF; cdr3_nt: TGCAGCGCGACAGGGGGCGAGGTCTACGAGCAGTACTTC
d_call: -; v_call: TRBV28; clone_size: -; j_call: TRBJ2-7; cdr3_aa: CASSPPSLYEQYF; cdr3_nt: TGTGCCAGCAGCCCCCCCTCCCTATACGAGCAGTACTTC
d_call: -; v_call: TRBV27; clone_size: -; j_call: TRBJ2-7; cdr3_aa: CASSLYQGSYEQYF; cdr3_nt: TGTGCCAGCAGTTTGTACCAAGGCTCCTACGAGCAGTACTTC
d_call: -; v_call: TRBV6-6; clone_size: -; j_call: TRBJ1-3; cdr3_aa: CASSLTANLHGNTIYF; cdr3_nt: TGTGCCAGCAGTTTGACAGCTAACCTCCACGGAAACACCATATATTTT
d_call: -; v_call: TRBV7-8; clone_size: -; j_call: TRBJ2-1; cdr3_aa: CASSRFNVEGRDEQFF; cdr3_nt: TGTGCCAGCAGCCGATTTAACGTGGAGGGGCGTGATGAGCAGTTCTTC
d_call: TRBD1; v_call: TRBV27; clone_size: -; j_call: TRBJ2-3; cdr3_aa: CASSWGQGDTDTQYF; cdr3_nt: TGTGCCAGCAGTTGGGGACAGGGGGACACAGATACGCAGTATTTT
d_call: -; v_call: TRBV28; clone_size: -; j_call: TRBJ2-7; cdr3_aa: CASSGFPEQYF; cdr3_nt: TGTGCCAGCAGTGGGTTTCCGGAGCAGTACTTC
d_call: -; v_call: TRBV11-2; clone_size: -; j_call: TRBJ2-6; cdr3_aa: CASRPSSDSGANVLTF; cdr3_nt: TGTGCCAGCCGTCCGAGTTCAGACTCTGGGGCCAACGTCCTGACTTTC
d_call: -; v_call: TRBV2; clone_size: once; j_call: TRBJ2-5; cdr3_aa: CASTGIQETQYF; cdr3_nt: TGTGCCAGCACGGGTATTCAAGAGACCCAGTACTTC
d_call: TRBD1; v_call: TRBV7-8; clone_size: -; j_call: TRBJ1-4; cdr3_aa: CASSPGRGREKLFF; cdr3_nt: TGTGCCAGCAGCCCGGGCAGGGGGAGGGAAAAACTGTTTTTT
d_call: -; v_call: TRBV15; clone_size: -; j_call: TRBJ2-2; cdr3_aa: CATTQRGRDTGELFF; cdr3_nt: TGTGCCACCACTCAGAGGGGGAGAGACACCGGGGAGCTGTTTTTT
d_call: -; v_call: TRBV9; clone_size: -; j_call: TRBJ2-2; cdr3_aa: CASSVAGFATGELFF; cdr3_nt: TGTGCCAGCAGCGTTGCAGGGTTCGCCACCGGGGAGCTGTTTTTT
d_call: TRBD2; v_call: TRBV28; clone_size: -; j_call: TRBJ2-2; cdr3_aa: CASSLAGVSGELFF; cdr3_nt: TGTGCCAGCAGTTTAGCGGGGGTTTCCGGGGAGCTGTTTTTT
d_call: TRBD1; v_call: TRBV4-1; clone_size: -; j_call: TRBJ2-1; cdr3_aa: CASSLDRGLYNEQFF; cdr3_nt: TGCGCCAGCAGCCTGGACAGGGGGCTCTACAATGAGCAGTTCTTC
d_call: TRBD1; v_call: TRBV9; clone_size: -; j_call: TRBJ1-1; cdr3_aa: CASTPTAGTGMNTEAFF; cdr3_nt: TGTGCCAGCACTCCTACGGCCGGGACAGGTATGAACACTGAAGCTTTCTTT
d_call: -; v_call: TRBV4-1; clone_size: -; j_call: TRBJ2-5; cdr3_aa: CASSQGRPPLGDQYF; cdr3_nt: TGCGCCAGCAGCCAAGGGAGGCCCCCGCTGGGCGACCAGTACTTC
d_call: -; v_call: TRBV4-1; clone_size: -; j_call: TRBJ2-2; cdr3_aa: CASSQGVSPRGTGELFF; cdr3_nt: TGCGCCAGCAGCCAAGGGGTAAGCCCCCGGGGCACCGGGGAGCTGTTTTTT
d_call: TRBD2; v_call: TRBV7-9; clone_size: -; j_call: TRBJ2-1; cdr3_aa: CASRGGDYDEQFF; cdr3_nt: TGTGCCAGCAGGGGCGGGGACTATGATGAGCAGTTCTTC
d_call: TRBD1; v_call: TRBV11-2; clone_size: once; j_call: TRBJ2-7; cdr3_aa: CASRGQRRSYEQYF; cdr3_nt: TGTGCCAGCAGGGGACAGCGCCGTTCCTACGAGCAGTACTTC
d_call: -; v_call: TRBV28; clone_size: -; j_call: TRBJ2-3; cdr3_aa: CASSGKRDHF; cdr3_nt: TGTGCCAGCAGCGGAAAACGGGACCATTTT
d_call: -; v_call: TRBV4-2; clone_size: -; j_call: TRBJ1-3; cdr3_aa: CASSPREYNSGNTIYF; cdr3_nt: TGTGCCAGCAGCCCCAGAGAGTACAACTCTGGAAACACCATATATTTT
d_call: -; v_call: TRBV11-2; clone_size: once; j_call: TRBJ2-5; cdr3_aa: CASSRMGETQYF; cdr3_nt: TGTGCCAGCAGCCGTATGGGGGAGACCCAGTACTTC
d_call: TRBD1; v_call: TRBV29-1; clone_size: few; j_call: TRBJ1-5; cdr3_aa: CSAILGRDRSNQPQHF; cdr3_nt: TGCAGCGCAATCCTAGGCCGGGACAGAAGTAATCAGCCCCAGCATTTT